Listed below are T cell receptor beta chains from one sample, sequenced in a study of T cell responses to AZD1222 COVID-19 vaccine. Only in-frame clones appear in the TCRdb table, and some are missing; sequencing was by immunoSEQ multiplex PCR. The data show around 200,000 clones, with approximately 91% seen just once and 0.99% held by the top ten. The sequencing used peripheral blood, collected on day 0 of AZD1222 vaccination. The receptors here all came from an adult in good health. The CDR3 runs from the conserved cysteine through the conserved F or W. Each record gives: V gene, J gene, clone size, D gene, CDR3 DNA, CDR3 protein. The D gene is left open where the match is weak. Clone size is shown for a subset of rows, as once, few, many or a class of expanded clone.

v_call: TRBV5-6; j_call: TRBJ1-5; clone_size: .; d_call: .; cdr3_nt: TGTGCCAGCAGCTTATCTTGGGACGGAGGGAATCAGCCCCAGCATTTT; cdr3_aa: CASSLSWDGGNQPQHF
v_call: TRBV12-5; j_call: TRBJ1-1; clone_size: .; d_call: .; cdr3_nt: TGTGCTAGTGGTTTGTCTGACAGCACTGAAGCTTTCTTT; cdr3_aa: CASGLSDSTEAFF
v_call: TRBV6-2/TRBV6-3; j_call: TRBJ2-3; clone_size: .; d_call: .; cdr3_nt: TGTGCCAGCAGCAAACTCGGGCCCCTTACTAGCACAGATACGCAGTATTTT; cdr3_aa: CASSKLGPLTSTDTQYF
v_call: TRBV5-1; j_call: TRBJ2-1; clone_size: .; d_call: .; cdr3_nt: TGCGCCAGCAGCTTGGCCCAAGCTCTATACAATGAGCAGTTCTTC; cdr3_aa: CASSLAQALYNEQFF
v_call: TRBV6-6; j_call: TRBJ1-1; clone_size: .; d_call: .; cdr3_nt: TGTGCCAGCAGGCGGGACATCGAGGAGTTGGGCACTGAAGCTTTCTTT; cdr3_aa: CASRRDIEELGTEAFF
v_call: TRBV7-3; j_call: TRBJ2-7; clone_size: .; d_call: .; cdr3_nt: TGTGCCAGCAGCCCTGCAGGGACCAACGAGCAGTACTTC; cdr3_aa: CASSPAGTNEQYF
v_call: TRBV2; j_call: TRBJ2-7; clone_size: .; d_call: TRBD2; cdr3_nt: TGTGCCAGCGCTCTAGCGGGAGGCTGGGAGCAGTACTTC; cdr3_aa: CASALAGGWEQYF
v_call: TRBV10-3; j_call: TRBJ1-4; clone_size: .; d_call: .; cdr3_nt: TGTGCCATCAGTGAATTTGAGGAAAAACTGTTTTTT; cdr3_aa: CAISEFEEKLFF
v_call: TRBV4-1; j_call: TRBJ1-4; clone_size: .; d_call: TRBD1; cdr3_nt: TGCGCCAGCAGCCAAGGGGCCAGGGGGGCAACTAATGAAAAACTGTTTTTT; cdr3_aa: CASSQGARGATNEKLFF
v_call: TRBV19; j_call: TRBJ1-1; clone_size: .; d_call: .; cdr3_nt: TGTGCCAGTAGTATAGCGGGGGGGAACACTGAAGCTTTCTTT; cdr3_aa: CASSIAGGNTEAFF
v_call: TRBV5-6; j_call: TRBJ1-4; clone_size: .; d_call: .; cdr3_nt: TGTGCCAGCAGCTTTACAGTAAATAATGAAAAACTGTTTTTT; cdr3_aa: CASSFTVNNEKLFF
v_call: TRBV25-1; j_call: TRBJ2-2; clone_size: .; d_call: TRBD1; cdr3_nt: TGTGCCAGCAGCCTAACGGGACAGGGATGGACCGGGGAGCTGTTTTTT; cdr3_aa: CASSLTGQGWTGELFF
v_call: TRBV24-1; j_call: TRBJ2-7; clone_size: .; d_call: TRBD1; cdr3_nt: TGTGCCACCAGTGCCTCCGTACAGACAGGGGGAAGCTCCTACGAGCAGTACTTC; cdr3_aa: CATSASVQTGGSSYEQYF
v_call: TRBV13; j_call: TRBJ1-1; clone_size: .; d_call: .; cdr3_nt: TGTGCCAGCAGCACCCGGACACTGAACACTGAAGCTTTCTTT; cdr3_aa: CASSTRTLNTEAFF
v_call: TRBV19; j_call: TRBJ1-2; clone_size: .; d_call: .; cdr3_nt: TGTGCCAGTGGTTTATTCGGTGAGGGGATCACCTATGGCTACACCTTC; cdr3_aa: CASGLFGEGITYGYTF
v_call: TRBV7-9; j_call: TRBJ1-5; clone_size: .; d_call: .; cdr3_nt: TGTGCCAGCAGCTTCGACAGAGGTAGTCAGCCCCAGCATTTT; cdr3_aa: CASSFDRGSQPQHF
v_call: TRBV27; j_call: TRBJ1-2; clone_size: .; d_call: .; cdr3_nt: TGTGCCAGCAGTTTGGGGGGCGCGCTCGGCTATGGCTACACCTTC; cdr3_aa: CASSLGGALGYGYTF
v_call: TRBV15; j_call: TRBJ1-5; clone_size: once; d_call: .; cdr3_nt: TGTGCCACCAGCAGAGGGCGTGGGCCCCAGCATTTT; cdr3_aa: CATSRGRGPQHF
v_call: TRBV4-1; j_call: TRBJ2-1; clone_size: .; d_call: TRBD2; cdr3_nt: TGCGCCAGCAGCCACCCCAGAGCGGGAGCCTACAATGAGCAGTTCTTC; cdr3_aa: CASSHPRAGAYNEQFF
v_call: TRBV4-1; j_call: TRBJ2-5; clone_size: once; d_call: TRBD2; cdr3_nt: TGCGCCAGCAGCCAAGTTATTAGCGGGATTCGAGAGACCCAGTACTTC; cdr3_aa: CASSQVISGIRETQYF
v_call: TRBV13; j_call: TRBJ1-4; clone_size: .; d_call: .; cdr3_nt: TGTGCCAGCAGCTCTGGAGGGCTATCAAGGGAAAAACTGTTTTTT; cdr3_aa: CASSSGGLSREKLFF
v_call: TRBV19; j_call: TRBJ1-4; clone_size: .; d_call: TRBD1; cdr3_nt: TGTGCCAGTACGCCCCAAGGGACAGGGTTTGAAAAACTGTTTTTT; cdr3_aa: CASTPQGTGFEKLFF
v_call: TRBV5-5; j_call: TRBJ2-1; clone_size: few; d_call: TRBD1; cdr3_nt: TGTGCCAGCAGCTTCTCCCCGGACAGGGCCATCTACAATGAGCAGTTCTTC; cdr3_aa: CASSFSPDRAIYNEQFF
v_call: TRBV3-1/TRBV3-2; j_call: TRBJ2-1; clone_size: .; d_call: .; cdr3_nt: TGTGCCAGCAGCCAAGCAAGCTCCTACAATGAGCAGTTCTTC; cdr3_aa: CASSQASSYNEQFF
v_call: TRBV6-5; j_call: TRBJ1-5; clone_size: .; d_call: TRBD1; cdr3_nt: TGTGCCAGCAGTTACTCCGGACAGGGGGCGAATCAGCCCCAGCATTTT; cdr3_aa: CASSYSGQGANQPQHF
v_call: TRBV7-2; j_call: TRBJ2-4; clone_size: .; d_call: .; cdr3_nt: TGTGCCAGCGGGCAGGGTGATCAAAACATTCAGTACTTC; cdr3_aa: CASGQGDQNIQYF
v_call: TRBV25-1; j_call: TRBJ1-2; clone_size: once; d_call: .; cdr3_nt: TGTGCCAGCAGTGAATGGGGAGGCCGGTGGGGTGGCTACACCTTC; cdr3_aa: CASSEWGGRWGGYTF
v_call: TRBV7-9; j_call: TRBJ2-7; clone_size: .; d_call: .; cdr3_nt: TGTGCCAGCAGCCCCTTGGGGCCCAATGCCTACGAGCAGTACTTC; cdr3_aa: CASSPLGPNAYEQYF
v_call: TRBV7-2; j_call: TRBJ1-5; clone_size: .; d_call: .; cdr3_nt: TGTGCCAGCAGTTCGTACAATCAGCCCCAGCATTTT; cdr3_aa: CASSSYNQPQHF
v_call: TRBV4-3; j_call: TRBJ2-4; clone_size: .; d_call: TRBD1; cdr3_nt: TGCGCCAGCAGCCGGGACAGGGCCAAAAACATTCAGTACTTC; cdr3_aa: CASSRDRAKNIQYF
v_call: TRBV28; j_call: TRBJ2-7; clone_size: .; d_call: .; cdr3_nt: TGTGCCAGCAGTCTCGTGGGTACCTCCTACGAGCAGTACTTC; cdr3_aa: CASSLVGTSYEQYF
v_call: TRBV21-1; j_call: TRBJ1-5; clone_size: .; d_call: .; cdr3_nt: TGTGCCAGCAGCGAAAAAATATCGGGACACTTGAATCAGCCCCAGCATTTT; cdr3_aa: CASSEKISGHLNQPQHF
v_call: TRBV9; j_call: TRBJ2-1; clone_size: .; d_call: .; cdr3_nt: TGTGCCAGCAGCGTAGAGGGGGGACGCTCCTACAATGAGCAGTTCTTC; cdr3_aa: CASSVEGGRSYNEQFF
v_call: TRBV10-3; j_call: TRBJ2-3; clone_size: .; d_call: TRBD1; cdr3_nt: TGTGCCATCAGTGAGTCTGGGACAGGTTTTAGCACAGATACGCAGTATTTT; cdr3_aa: CAISESGTGFSTDTQYF
v_call: TRBV5-4; j_call: TRBJ2-1; clone_size: .; d_call: .; cdr3_nt: TGTGCCAGCAGCTTGGGGGGGAGCTCCTACAATGAGCAGTTCTTC; cdr3_aa: CASSLGGSSYNEQFF
v_call: TRBV2; j_call: TRBJ1-3; clone_size: .; d_call: TRBD1; cdr3_nt: TGTGCCAGCAGCCGGGGACAGAAAGGAAACACCATATATTTT; cdr3_aa: CASSRGQKGNTIYF
v_call: TRBV7-2; j_call: TRBJ2-5; clone_size: .; d_call: TRBD1; cdr3_nt: TGTGCCAGCAGCTTGGACAGGGGGTCCCAAGAGACCCAGTACTTC; cdr3_aa: CASSLDRGSQETQYF
v_call: TRBV28; j_call: TRBJ1-4; clone_size: .; d_call: .; cdr3_nt: TGTGCCAGCAGTCCGCGACCGCCGCTTGGAGAAAAACTGTTTTTT; cdr3_aa: CASSPRPPLGEKLFF
v_call: TRBV7-3; j_call: TRBJ1-1; clone_size: .; d_call: .; cdr3_nt: TGTGCCAGCAGCAAACAGGGTGGCGGCACTGAAGCTTTCTTT; cdr3_aa: CASSKQGGGTEAFF
v_call: TRBV14; j_call: TRBJ2-1; clone_size: .; d_call: TRBD2; cdr3_nt: TGTGCCAGCAGCCATCTCAGACTAGCGGGAAACTACAATGAGCAGTTCTTC; cdr3_aa: CASSHLRLAGNYNEQFF
v_call: TRBV12-5; j_call: TRBJ1-6; clone_size: .; d_call: .; cdr3_nt: TGTGCTAGTGGTTTGGTATCAGAGATTAATTCACCCCTCCACTTT; cdr3_aa: CASGLVSEINSPLHF
v_call: TRBV3-1/TRBV3-2; j_call: TRBJ2-5; clone_size: .; d_call: .; cdr3_nt: TGTGCCAGCAGCCAAGACAGGGTTGTACGGACCCAGTACTTC; cdr3_aa: CASSQDRVVRTQYF
v_call: TRBV7-2; j_call: TRBJ2-1; clone_size: .; d_call: .; cdr3_nt: TGTGCCAGCAGCTTACAGGGAACCGCAGGGGGGGAGCAGTTCTTC; cdr3_aa: CASSLQGTAGGEQFF
v_call: TRBV9; j_call: TRBJ1-1; clone_size: .; d_call: .; cdr3_nt: TGTGCCAGCAGCGAAAACATGAACACTGAAGCTTTCTTT; cdr3_aa: CASSENMNTEAFF
v_call: TRBV11-2; j_call: TRBJ1-4; clone_size: .; d_call: .; cdr3_nt: TGTGCCAGCAGCTTTACCACCGGGACGGAGAATGAAAAACTGTTTTTT; cdr3_aa: CASSFTTGTENEKLFF
v_call: TRBV9; j_call: TRBJ1-4; clone_size: .; d_call: .; cdr3_nt: TGTGCCAGCAGCGAAAGCCCCGGCGGTGGAGAAAAACTGTTTTTT; cdr3_aa: CASSESPGGGEKLFF
v_call: TRBV28; j_call: TRBJ2-7; clone_size: .; d_call: .; cdr3_nt: TGTGCCAGCAGTTTATCGGCCGAGCAGTACTTC; cdr3_aa: CASSLSAEQYF
v_call: TRBV6-2/TRBV6-3; j_call: TRBJ1-4; clone_size: .; d_call: TRBD1; cdr3_nt: TGTGCCAGCAGTTCCTTTCGGGACAGGGCCAATCGGGATGAAAAACTGTTTTTT; cdr3_aa: CASSSFRDRANRDEKLFF
v_call: TRBV27; j_call: TRBJ1-5; clone_size: .; d_call: .; cdr3_nt: TGTGCCAGCCAAGCAAGGGGAGGCAATCAGCCCCAGCATTTT; cdr3_aa: CASQARGGNQPQHF
v_call: TRBV3-1/TRBV3-2; j_call: TRBJ1-2; clone_size: .; d_call: TRBD1; cdr3_nt: TGTGCCAGCAGCCAAGCGGGTTGGGACAGGGCCTATGGCTACACCTTC; cdr3_aa: CASSQAGWDRAYGYTF
v_call: TRBV3-1/TRBV3-2; j_call: TRBJ2-1; clone_size: once; d_call: .; cdr3_nt: TGTGCCAGCAGCCCCCGGGACGTTCGGGAGCAGTTCTTC; cdr3_aa: CASSPRDVREQFF
v_call: TRBV19; j_call: TRBJ1-2; clone_size: .; d_call: TRBD1; cdr3_nt: TGTGCCAGTAGTATGTTACCGGGACAGGAGGGGGAGAGGGATGGCTACACCTTC; cdr3_aa: CASSMLPGQEGERDGYTF
v_call: TRBV27; j_call: TRBJ1-4; clone_size: once; d_call: TRBD1; cdr3_nt: TGTGCCAGCAGGGGTGGACAGGGATATAATGAAAAACTGTTTTTT; cdr3_aa: CASRGGQGYNEKLFF
v_call: TRBV5-4; j_call: TRBJ2-4; clone_size: .; d_call: .; cdr3_nt: TGTGCCAGCAGCTCAGGGACGGAAATCTTTCAGTACTTC; cdr3_aa: CASSSGTEIFQYF
v_call: TRBV18; j_call: TRBJ2-5; clone_size: .; d_call: TRBD1; cdr3_nt: TGTGCCAGCTCACCCGACAGGGGGCTCGGGGAGACCCAGTACTTC; cdr3_aa: CASSPDRGLGETQYF
v_call: TRBV5-6; j_call: TRBJ2-5; clone_size: once; d_call: TRBD2; cdr3_nt: TGTGCCAGCCGGACTAGCGGGAGAAGCCAAGAGACCCAGTACTTC; cdr3_aa: CASRTSGRSQETQYF
v_call: TRBV11-2; j_call: TRBJ2-1; clone_size: once; d_call: .; cdr3_nt: TGTGCCAGCAGCTTGGGTCTCGATGAGCAGTTCTTC; cdr3_aa: CASSLGLDEQFF
v_call: TRBV9; j_call: TRBJ2-7; clone_size: .; d_call: .; cdr3_nt: TGTGCCAGCAGCGCGGGCTCGGGTATCTCCTACGAGCAGTACTTC; cdr3_aa: CASSAGSGISYEQYF
v_call: TRBV6-2/TRBV6-3; j_call: TRBJ1-5; clone_size: .; d_call: TRBD1; cdr3_nt: TGTGCCAGCAGTCCCATCGGACAGGGCAATCAGCCCCAGCATTTT; cdr3_aa: CASSPIGQGNQPQHF
v_call: TRBV4-2; j_call: TRBJ1-1; clone_size: .; d_call: .; cdr3_nt: TGTGCCAGCAGCCTGGGGGGCAGGGAGAGAACTGAAGCTTTCTTT; cdr3_aa: CASSLGGRERTEAFF